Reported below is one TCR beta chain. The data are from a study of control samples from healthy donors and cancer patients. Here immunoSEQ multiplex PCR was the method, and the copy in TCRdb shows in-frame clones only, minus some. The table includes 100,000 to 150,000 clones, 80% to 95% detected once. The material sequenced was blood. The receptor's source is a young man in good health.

The CDR3 sequence: CASSQVSTETQYF. DNA for the CDR3: TGTGCCAGCAGCCAAGTATCTACGGAGACCCAGTACTTC. The genes are TRBV14 and TRBJ2-5, with D unclear. The germline V gene encodes CDR1 SGHDN and CDR2 FVKESK. The ends were cut back, 1 base at V and 5 bases at J, with 8 bases in the middle. CDR3 size: 13 residues.